Listed below are T cell receptor beta chains from one sample, sequenced in a study of blood T cell repertoires in COVID-19. Here immunoSEQ multiplex PCR was the method, and the copy in TCRdb shows in-frame clones only, minus some. The sample consists of about 250,000 clones, approximately 88% of them appearing once. Sequencing was done on a sample of PBMCs or T cells enriched from blood (not recorded which). These receptors were collected from a young woman with acute COVID-19. The CDR3 runs from the conserved cysteine through the conserved F or W. A D gene is named only where the DNA matches it firmly. Expanded clones get a size class; other rows say once, few or many, or leave the size out.

d_call clone_size j_call v_call cdr3_nt cdr3_aa
- - TRBJ1-1 TRBV7-2 TGTGCCAGCAGCTTACAGGGCCCTCCTTCCGCTGAAGCTTTCTTT CASSLQGPPSAEAFF
- - TRBJ2-7 TRBV4-3 TGCGCCAGCAGCCAAGATTCGGGGGTTCGACACTACGAGCAGTACTTC CASSQDSGVRHYEQYF
- - TRBJ1-2 TRBV25-1 TGTGCCAGCAGTGAATATAGGGGGAACTATGGCTACACCTTC CASSEYRGNYGYTF
- - TRBJ1-2 TRBV14 TGTGCCAGCAGCCCTACTCACAACTATGGCTACACCTTC CASSPTHNYGYTF
TRBD1 - TRBJ1-1 TRBV7-9 TGTGCCAGCAGCCCAGACAGGGTAATCCCTGAAGCTTTCTTT CASSPDRVIPEAFF
TRBD2 - TRBJ2-3 TRBV27 TGTGCCAGCAGTTGGCGGGGGAGCACAGATACGCAGTATTTT CASSWRGSTDTQYF
- - TRBJ2-7 TRBV10-3 TGTGCCATCAGTGAGGGGGGGTCCTACGAGCAGTACTTC CAISEGGSYEQYF
- - TRBJ1-4 TRBV5-8 TGTGCCAGCAGCGGGGGGGCGGCGGGGAATGAAAAACTGTTTTTT CASSGGAAGNEKLFF
TRBD1 - TRBJ2-1 TRBV3-1/TRBV3-2 TGTGCCAGCAGCCAGGGACAGGGAGCCTACAATGAGCAGTTCTTC CASSQGQGAYNEQFF
TRBD2 - TRBJ2-7 TRBV6-5 TGTGCCAGCAGTTACAGCGGGGAAGGGGCATACGAGCAGTACTTC CASSYSGEGAYEQYF
- - TRBJ1-6 TRBV4-3 TGCGCCAGCAGCCAAGCCCCCCAGTCGAGGTATAATTCACCCCTCCACTTT CASSQAPQSRYNSPLHF
TRBD1 once TRBJ2-2 TRBV27 TGTGCCAGCAGTTCATGGGACAGCGCGAACACCGGGGAGCTGTTTTTT CASSSWDSANTGELFF
- - TRBJ2-7 TRBV7-9 TGTGCCAGCAGCTTAGACAGTACCTACGAGCAGTACTTC CASSLDSTYEQYF
- - TRBJ2-7 TRBV2 TGTGCCATCTTGAAGGGGTCCTACGAGCAGTACTTC CAILKGSYEQYF
- - TRBJ1-2 TRBV10-3 TGTGCCACTAGACGAGGTTTCTATGGCTACACCTTC CATRRGFYGYTF
- - TRBJ1-2 TRBV9 TGTGCCAGCAGCGGGGGGAGGGACTATGGCTACACCTTC CASSGGRDYGYTF
TRBD1 - TRBJ2-7 TRBV15 TGTGCCACCAGTATAGGGGGCGCTGGGATCTACGAGCAGTACTTC CATSIGGAGIYEQYF
- - TRBJ2-5 TRBV10-3 TGTGCCATCAGTGAAATAGGGGGTGGCGAGACCCAGTACTTC CAISEIGGGETQYF
TRBD1 once TRBJ1-6 TRBV6-5 TGTGCCAGCAGACACAGGGGTTCACCCCTCCACTTT CASRHRGSPLHF
TRBD1 few TRBJ1-5 TRBV6-2/TRBV6-3 TGTGCCAGCAGTCGCCCAGGGGGCAGGGAAAATCAGCCCCAGCATTTT CASSRPGGRENQPQHF
TRBD1 - TRBJ2-1 TRBV5-1 TGCGCCAGCAGCTTGGTTCCAGGGGGCTCTTACAATGAGCAGTTCTTC CASSLVPGGSYNEQFF
- once TRBJ1-4 TRBV4-3 TGCGCCAGCAGCCAAGATCCGGAGGGCGGGGCGGAAAAACTGTTTTTT CASSQDPEGGAEKLFF
- - TRBJ2-7 TRBV27 TGTGCCAGCAGTTTATCGAGAGGGGACAAACCCTACGAGCAGTACTTC CASSLSRGDKPYEQYF
TRBD1 many TRBJ1-2 TRBV29-1 TGCAGCGTTCCGGCGGAGGGGGCTTATGGCTACACCTTC CSVPAEGAYGYTF
TRBD1 - TRBJ2-7 TRBV6-5 TGTGCCAGCAGTTACGGGACAGGGGCCTACGAGCAGTACTTC CASSYGTGAYEQYF
TRBD1 - TRBJ2-1 TRBV4-3 TGCGCCAGCAGCCAAACAGGGGGCACTTTATACAATGAGCAGTTCTTC CASSQTGGTLYNEQFF
- - TRBJ1-2 TRBV7-2 TGTGCCAGCAGCTTAGCGGGGCCTGACTATGGCTACACCTTC CASSLAGPDYGYTF
TRBD1 - TRBJ2-5 TRBV5-4 TGTGCCAGCAGCGTGGACAGGGTCGAGACCCAGTACTTC CASSVDRVETQYF
- - TRBJ1-6 TRBV28 TGTGCCAGCAGTTTATTCCCAGACAGGCTTAGCTCCTATAATTCACCCCTCCACTTT CASSLFPDRLSSYNSPLHF